This entry features one TCR beta chain sequence. What it binds is unknown. This entry belongs to a study of shared clonotypes between healthy human individuals. V shed 0 bases and J shed 8 bases, with 12 bases lying between them. The CDR3 contains 14 residues. From germline, CDR1 is SGHRS and CDR2 YFSETQ. General study points: The sharing of roughly 5% of naive CD4 clonotypes was seen across a handful of donors.

Every subset's genomic DNA went evenly onto several immunoSEQ plates. Libraries were prepared by immunoSEQ multiplex PCR; TCRdb keeps only in-frame clonotypes and omits some of them. The sample holds hundreds of thousands of clones, about 96% seen once. This sequence was found in a woman in her twenties or thirties in good health. V and J are TRBV5-1 and TRBJ2-1; D remains unclear. The sequenced sample was naive CD4+ T cells sorted from blood. Specified subset: CD45RA+ positively selected. The CDR3 loop is CASSLVLVVDEQFF. The CDR3 DNA sequence: TGCGCCAGCAGCTTGGTGCTAGTTGTCGATGAGCAGTTCTTC.